This section outlines one T cell receptor (beta chain) sequence together with its context. Antigen unknown. This record comes from a study of T cell clonotyping in hematopoietic cell transplantation. Libraries were prepared by immunoSEQ multiplex PCR; TCRdb keeps only in-frame clonotypes and omits some of them. In the table there are about 10,000 clones, roughly half of which are singletons. Looked up from germline, CDR1 is GTSNPN and CDR2 is SVGIG (reference sequence). Trimming stripped 5 bases from V and 0 bases from J, with 9 bases between. The CDR3 runs 13 residues. Whole-study findings and limits: After transplant, recipient diversity fell while pathologically expanded clonotypes grew through day 180.

The chain joins TRBV30 to TRBJ2-3; perhaps TRBD2 as D (5 bases). The source is a female patient aged 45-60 years who had an allogeneic stem cell transplant from an unrelated donor, so the T cells may come from the graft donor. Some clones in this sample may be carry-over from other donors' samples. The sequences come from peripheral blood mononuclear cells, collected 100 days after allogeneic stem cell transplant. The CDR3, as DNA: TGTGCCTGGGGGAGACTGAGCACAGATACGCAGTATTTT. The encoded protein is CAWGRLSTDTQYF.